The clone carrying this T cell receptor (beta chain) was recorded at least ten times. The data are from a study of blood T cell repertoires in COVID-19. Study context: Sources were T cells, B-cell-depleted T cells, or PBMCs; the material itself was cDNA or gDNA.

Original processing methods: Counts of nucleated cells, estimated from reference gene primer amplification, were obtained. Some clones are missing from TCRdb's copy, which holds only in-frame ones; the method was immunoSEQ multiplex PCR. V, J and clone size reflect that table, while D and trimming were determined from the DNA. Here the sample spans 200,000 to 250,000 clones, around nine tenths being singletons. This CDR3 is 14 amino acids long. The J segment lost 4 bases and the V segment lost 4 bases, leaving 8 bases of the junction unmatched. From germline, CDR1 is SQVTM and CDR2 ANQGSEA. This TCR was recovered from a woman aged 55-75 years who had recovered from COVID-19. V gene TRBV29-1 combines with J gene TRBJ1-2; 8 bases fit TRBD1. The source material was peripheral blood. CDR3 DNA sequence: TGCAGCGTTGCCGGGCAGGGGGCCTTCTATGGCTACACCTTC. Its protein product is CSVAGQGAFYGYTF.